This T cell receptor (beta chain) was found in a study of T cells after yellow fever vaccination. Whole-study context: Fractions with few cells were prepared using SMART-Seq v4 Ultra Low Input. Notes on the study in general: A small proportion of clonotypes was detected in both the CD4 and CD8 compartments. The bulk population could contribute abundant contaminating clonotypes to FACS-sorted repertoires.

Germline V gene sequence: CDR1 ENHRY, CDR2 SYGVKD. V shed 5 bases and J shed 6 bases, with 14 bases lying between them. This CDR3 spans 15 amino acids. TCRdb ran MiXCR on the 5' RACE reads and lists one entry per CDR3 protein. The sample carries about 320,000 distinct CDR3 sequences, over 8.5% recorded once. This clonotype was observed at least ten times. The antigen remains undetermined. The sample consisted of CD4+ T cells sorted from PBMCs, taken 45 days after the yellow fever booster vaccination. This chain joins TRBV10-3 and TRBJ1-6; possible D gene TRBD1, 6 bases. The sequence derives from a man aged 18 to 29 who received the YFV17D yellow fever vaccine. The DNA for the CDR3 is TGTGCCATCAGTATCGGACAGACGTCTAATTCACCCCTCCACTTT. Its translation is CAISIGQTSNSPLHF.